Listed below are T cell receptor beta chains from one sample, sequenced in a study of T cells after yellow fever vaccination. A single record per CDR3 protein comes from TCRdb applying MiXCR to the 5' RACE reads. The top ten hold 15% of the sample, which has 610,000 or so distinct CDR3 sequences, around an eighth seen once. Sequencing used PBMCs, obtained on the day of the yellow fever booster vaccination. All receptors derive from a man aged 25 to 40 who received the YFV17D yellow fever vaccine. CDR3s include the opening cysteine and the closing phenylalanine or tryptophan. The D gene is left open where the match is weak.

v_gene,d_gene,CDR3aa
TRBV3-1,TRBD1,CASSQADRGPYEQFF
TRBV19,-,CASNTLLVTNQPQHF
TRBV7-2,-,CASSLGMGVQPQHF
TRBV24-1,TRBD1,CATSDSQGKGSYNEQFF
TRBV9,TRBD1,CASSPRDRTYYGYTF
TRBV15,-,CATSSRTVQETQYF
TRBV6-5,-,CASSYSPQGPYNEQFF
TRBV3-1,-,CASSPRVHINEQFF
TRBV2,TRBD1,CASSEGRGSNEQFF
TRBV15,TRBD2,CATRTSGSSYEQYF
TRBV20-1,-,CSARDWLRGLRETQYF
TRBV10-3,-,CAIGGQSGNNEQFF
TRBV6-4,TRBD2,CATSTSGTDTQYF
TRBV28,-,CASIPGGFVGGEQYF
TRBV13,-,CASSRLQGAKNIQYF
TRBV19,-,CASGYGGSGNTIYF
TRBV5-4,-,CASSLASVVQETQYF
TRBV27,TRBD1,CASRDRAYNSPLHF
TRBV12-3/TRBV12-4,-,CASSPTVSSYEQYF
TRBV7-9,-,CASSLEAYEQYF
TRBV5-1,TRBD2,CASSSKSGRAFNEQFF
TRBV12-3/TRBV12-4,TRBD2,CASSDVLAGVPNEQFF
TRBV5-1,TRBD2,CASSLGTSQTGELFF
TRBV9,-,CASSVSPDGPGELFF
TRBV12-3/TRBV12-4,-,CASSFMPLEQYF
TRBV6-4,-,CASSDRPDGGEQYF
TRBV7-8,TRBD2,CASGGLAVLIGNEQFF
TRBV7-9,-,CASSWATEPLYF
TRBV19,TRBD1,CASRKTGRVNQPQHF
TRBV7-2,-,CASSPNRRGTEAFF
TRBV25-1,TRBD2,CASSEYQRELGTDTQYF
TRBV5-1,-,CASSLAGLAAQSEQYF
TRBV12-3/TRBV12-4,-,CASSPDSPLQETQYF
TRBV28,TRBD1,CASVSQQGNEQYF
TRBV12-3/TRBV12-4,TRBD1,CASGKGQGNYGYTF
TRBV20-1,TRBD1,CSASPRTGQGAYEQYF
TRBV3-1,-,CASSSSTLNTGELFF
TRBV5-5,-,CASSVGGANNEQFF
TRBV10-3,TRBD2,CAISGGTSGKDEQFF
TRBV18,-,CASSQGSPEAFF
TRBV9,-,CASSVGFGDTQYF
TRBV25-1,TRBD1,CASSEFFLGTGVEQYF
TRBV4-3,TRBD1,CASSQEVLGTVQPWGYTF
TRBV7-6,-,CASILGPLNTGELFF
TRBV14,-,CASSPLGTWDTDTQYF
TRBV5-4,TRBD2,CASSPGLGATGELFF
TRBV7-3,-,CASSPDRGEQFF
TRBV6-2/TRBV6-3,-,CASSSGNPPYEQYF
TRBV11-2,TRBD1,CASGTYPGQGHIQYF
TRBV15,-,CATSGETSFVYNEQFF
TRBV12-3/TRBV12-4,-,CASSLGLHTGELFF
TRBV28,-,CASNSLQAANPLQETQYF
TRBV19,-,CASSLLPSLGRAGRETQYF
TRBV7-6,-,CASSPLPNTQYF
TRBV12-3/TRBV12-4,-,CASSFSGMHEQFF
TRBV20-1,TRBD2,CSATRLAGSDEQYF
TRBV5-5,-,CASSPPSDSTDTQYF
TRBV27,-,CASSHTGELFF
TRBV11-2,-,CASRSISNPREQYF
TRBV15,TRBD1,CATMKQGVYNEQFF